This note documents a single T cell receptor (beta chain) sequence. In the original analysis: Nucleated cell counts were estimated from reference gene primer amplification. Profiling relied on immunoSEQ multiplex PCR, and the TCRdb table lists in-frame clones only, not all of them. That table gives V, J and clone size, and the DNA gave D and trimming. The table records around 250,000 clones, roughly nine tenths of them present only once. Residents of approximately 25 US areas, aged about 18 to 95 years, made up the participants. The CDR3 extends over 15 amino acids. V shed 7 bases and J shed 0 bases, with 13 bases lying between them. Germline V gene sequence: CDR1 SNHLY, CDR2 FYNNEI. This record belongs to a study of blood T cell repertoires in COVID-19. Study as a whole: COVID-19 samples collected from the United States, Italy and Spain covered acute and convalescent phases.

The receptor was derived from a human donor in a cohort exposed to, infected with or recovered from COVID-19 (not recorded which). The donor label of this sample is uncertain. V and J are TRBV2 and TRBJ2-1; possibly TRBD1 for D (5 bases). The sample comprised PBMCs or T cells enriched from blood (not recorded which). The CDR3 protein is CASKFDSNSYNEQFF. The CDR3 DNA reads TGTGCCAGCAAATTTGACAGCAACTCCTACAATGAGCAGTTCTTC.